A single sample is the source of the 29 T cell receptor beta chains below, sequenced in a study of shared clonotypes between healthy human individuals. Profiled with immunoSEQ multiplex PCR; TCRdb holds only in-frame clones, not every one. The sample consists of approximately 2,000,000 clones, 85% to 95% of them appearing once. The sample consisted of naive CD4+ T cells from PBMCs. Subset defined: CD45RA+ positively selected. These receptors were taken from a man between 18 and 35 years old in good health. Some clones in this sample may be carry-over from other donors' samples.

The V call is TRBV7-9, the J call TRBJ2-7; D is possibly TRBD1 or TRBD2 (5 bases each). Trimming shortened V by 1 base and J by 2 bases, and 15 bases separated the two germline ends. The CDR3 is 16 amino acids. The germline V gene encodes CDR1 SEHNR and CDR2 FQNEAQ (reference sequence). This chain's CDR3 is CASSLVTPGRAYEQYF. The CDR3 DNA sequence: TGTGCCAGCAGCTTAGTAACCCCAGGGAGAGCCTACGAGCAGTACTTC.

Only one count was recorded for this clone. The chain has TRBV7-2 and TRBJ1-6, with 10 positions matching TRBD1. In germline, CDR1 is SGHTA, CDR2 FQGNSA. Trimming took 3 bases from V and 9 from J; bases not matched to a gene: 2. The CDR3 runs to 14 residues. This CDR3 is CASSFGTGASPLHF. In DNA, the CDR3 is TGTGCCAGCAGCTTTGGGACAGGGGCTTCACCCCTCCACTTT. The whole variable domain, filled in from reference TRBV7-2 and TRBJ1-6, reads GAGVSQSPSNKVTEKGKDVELRCDPISGHTALYWYRQSLGQGLEFLIYFQGNSAPDKSGLPSDRFSAERTGGSVSTLTIQRTQQEDSAVYLCASSFGTGASPLHFGNGTRLTVT.

The chain employs TRBV5-6 and TRBJ2-3; perhaps TRBD2 as D (5 bases). The germline V and J ends were trimmed by 0 bases and 2 bases, with 13 bases remaining between them. Germline CDR1 and CDR2: SGHDT and YYEEEE. This CDR3 has 16 residues. CDR3 region: CASSLVSQRATDTQYF. The CDR3 DNA sequence: TGTGCCAGCAGCTTGGTTAGTCAGAGGGCCACAGATACGCAGTATTTT.

This rearrangement joins TRBV5-1 to TRBJ2-7; 7 nucleotides agree with TRBD1. The V and J ends lost 0 bases and 0 bases, in that order; junction bases with no gene match: 6. This CDR3 has 16 amino acids. Germline loops: CDR1 SGHRS, CDR2 YFSETQ. The CDR3 DNA sequence: TGCGCCAGCAGCTTGGAGTTTACAGGGGTCTCCTACGAGCAGTACTTC. Translation gives CASSLEFTGVSYEQYF. Variable domain in full (rest from reference TRBV5-1 and TRBJ2-7): KAGVTQTPRYLIKTRGQQVTLSCSPISGHRSVSWYQQTPGQGLQFLFEYFSETQRNKGNFPGRFSGRQFSNSRSEMNVSTLELGDSALYLCASSLEFTGVSYEQYFGPGTRLTVT.

The chain employs TRBV14 and TRBJ1-4; D may be TRBD1 (5 bases). This CDR3 comprises 14 residues. The ends were cut back, 1 base at V and 7 bases at J, with 10 bases in the middle. Germline assignment: CDR1 SGHDN and CDR2 FVKESK. The CDR3 is CASSQAGWGEKLFF. The CDR3 nucleotides read TGTGCCAGCAGCCAAGCAGGGTGGGGTGAAAAACTGTTTTTT.

The chain is built from TRBV10-1 and TRBJ2-2, with D perhaps being TRBD1 or TRBD2 (5 bases each). The CDR3 length is 14 residues. Trimming cost V 5 bases and J 8 bases, with 15 bases left between them. The V gene's germline CDR1 is WNHNN and CDR2 SYGVQD (reference sequence). The CDR3 DNA is TGCGCCAGCAGTCGGGACCCGAAACCGGGGGAGCTGTTTTTT. Translation gives CASSRDPKPGELFF.

Here the CDR3 DNA reads TGTGCCAGTAGTATGAACCAGGGACTGACGGGCAATGAGCAGTTCTTC. As protein: CASSMNQGLTGNEQFF. V and J are TRBV19 and TRBJ2-1, with D possibly TRBD2 on 6 matching bases. The CDR3 contains 16 residues. Trimming pared 3 bases from V and 6 bases from J, leaving 18 bases between. In germline, CDR1 is LNHDA, CDR2 SQIVND (reference sequence).

The chain uses TRBV18 and TRBJ2-7; D is perhaps TRBD1 (6 bases). Germline V CDR1 and CDR2: KGHSH, LQKENI. The germline V and J ends were trimmed by 3 bases and 0 bases, with 18 bases remaining between them. The CDR3 has 17 residues. The DNA of the CDR3 is TGTGCCAGCTCACCTCCGGGACACTTATCGAGCTCCTACGAGCAGTACTTC. As protein: CASSPPGHLSSSYEQYF.

The chain joins TRBV7-9 to TRBJ2-7; possibly TRBD1 or TRBD2 for D (5 bases each). Germline V CDR1 and CDR2: SEHNR, FQNEAQ (reference sequence). V gave up 2 bases and J gave up 0 bases, with 11 bases separating them. CDR3 length equals 15 residues. The CDR3 protein is CASSLWAGTSYEQYF. The CDR3 DNA follows: TGTGCCAGCAGCTTATGGGCAGGGACCTCCTACGAGCAGTACTTC.

V is TRBV7-3 and J is TRBJ2-5; D might be TRBD2 (6 bases). V was trimmed by 5 bases and J by 4 bases, leaving 17 bases between them. There are 15 residues in the CDR3. Germline V gene data show CDR1 as SGHTA and CDR2 as FQGTGA. The CDR3 DNA follows: TGTGCCAGCAGCGAAACCGGGACTCCCTCAGAGACCCAGTACTTC. It is translated as CASSETGTPSETQYF.

The gene calls are TRBV28 and TRBJ1-5; 9 bases fit TRBD1. Germline CDR1 reads MDHEN; CDR2 reads SYDVKM. The CDR3 is 14 residues long. Germline trimming cut 6 bases from V and 6 bases from J; bases unmatched to any gene: 6. CDR3 DNA sequence: TGTGCCAGCAGCACAACAGGGGGCGGTCAGCCCCAGCATTTT. It is translated as CASSTTGGGQPQHF.

The gene calls are TRBV19 and TRBJ1-5; D uncertain. V dropped 4 bases and J dropped 4 bases, with 8 bases sitting between them. The CDR3 extends over 13 amino acids. CDR1 and CDR2 (germline): LNHDA, SQIVND (reference sequence). Here the CDR3 DNA reads TGTGCCAGTAGTACCGTGGCGAATCAGCCCCAGCATTTT. This gives the protein CASSTVANQPQHF.

The chain joins TRBV4-1 to TRBJ2-7, with a tentative D call TRBD2 (5 bases). This CDR3 has 13 residues. V lost 4 bases, J lost 7 bases, and 14 bases lay in between. The germline V gene encodes CDR1 MGHRA and CDR2 YSYEKL. DNA for the CDR3: TGCGCCAGCAGCCCCCGCGGGTTGAGGGAGCAGTACTTC. Protein: CASSPRGLREQYF.

This chain joins TRBV28 and TRBJ2-5, with D perhaps given as TRBD1 or TRBD2 (5 bases each). This CDR3 is 15 amino acids long. The germline gives CDR1 MDHEN, CDR2 SYDVKM. Between the trimmed V and J ends, which lost 6 bases and 2 bases, there was a span of 16 bases. CDR3 loop: CASSPGPRRQETQYF. CDR3 sequence (DNA): TGTGCCAGCAGCCCGGGACCTAGGCGACAAGAGACCCAGTACTTC.

CDR3 sequence reads: CASSYSREGFNYGYTF. As DNA, the CDR3 is TGTGCCAGCAGTTACTCCAGGGAGGGCTTTAACTATGGCTACACCTTC. The rearrangement joins TRBV6-5 to TRBJ1-2; possible D gene TRBD1, 5 bases. Per germline, CDR1 MNHEY and CDR2 SVGAGI. The CDR3 has 16 residues. V was pared by 0 bases and J by 1 base, with 12 bases between.

This chain uses TRBV14 with TRBJ1-2; no definite D call. This CDR3 contains 13 residues. The germline V gene encodes CDR1 SGHDN and CDR2 FVKESK. The germline V and J ends were trimmed by 4 bases and 3 bases, with 9 bases remaining between them. The CDR3 is CASSPGRYYGYTF. The DNA for the CDR3 is TGTGCCAGCAGCCCGGGCCGATACTATGGCTACACCTTC.

The chain joins TRBV7-9 to TRBJ1-3, with no clear D. Germline loops: CDR1 SEHNR, CDR2 FQNEAQ (reference sequence). The CDR3 totals 11 residues. The germline V and J ends were trimmed by 5 bases and 13 bases, with 12 bases remaining between them. CDR3 nucleotide sequence: TGTGCCAGCAGCCCCCCCGGGCGGATATATTTT. This encodes CASSPPGRIYF.

This rearrangement joins TRBV18 to TRBJ2-5; D uncertain. The V gene lost 6 bases and the J gene lost 2 bases, with 16 bases spanning the gap. The germline V gene encodes CDR1 KGHSH and CDR2 LQKENI. This CDR3 is built from 15 residues. Written as DNA, the CDR3 is TGTGCCAGCTCGGTAATGATCTACACACAAGAGACCCAGTACTTC. Translating gives CASSVMIYTQETQYF.

The chain has TRBV5-3 and TRBJ2-4; 7 bases agree with TRBD1. TRBV5-3 is designated an ORF whose function remains uncertain. The CDR3 has 14 amino acids. Trimming removed 0 bases from V and 12 bases from J; junction bases left unmatched: 9. CDR3 sequence reads: CARSLGQGDFNQYF. CDR3 bases: TGTGCCAGAAGCTTGGGCCAGGGGGATTTTAATCAGTACTTC.

The V gene is TRBV5-1, the J gene TRBJ2-7; D possibly corresponds to TRBD2 (5 bases). The CDR3 contains 15 residues. The germline V and J ends were trimmed by 0 bases and 8 bases, with 18 bases remaining between them. Germline assignment: CDR1 SGHRS and CDR2 YFSETQ. CDR3 region: CASSLGMVGVTKQYF. The CDR3 coding sequence is TGCGCCAGCAGCTTGGGGATGGTCGGGGTTACGAAGCAGTACTTC.

The V call is TRBV6-1, the J call TRBJ1-2, with D possibly TRBD1 on 6 matching bases. The V and J ends lost 3 bases and 7 bases respectively, with 12 bases between them. Germline loops: CDR1 MNHNS, CDR2 SASEGT. The CDR3 has 13 residues. In DNA form, the CDR3 reads TGTGCCAGCAGTGAGTGGCAGGGGTCTGGCTACACCTTC. This gives the protein CASSEWQGSGYTF.

This sequence joins TRBV9 and TRBJ2-3; 9 bases match TRBD1. This CDR3 is built from 15 residues. V lost 6 bases, J lost 7 bases, and 12 bases stayed unmatched. Germline V gives CDR1 SGDLS, CDR2 YYNGEE. CDR3 DNA: TGTGCCAGCACCCGATCCTCGGGACAGGGAAATACGCAGTATTTT. It codes for CASTRSSGQGNTQYF.

The genes are TRBV28 and TRBJ1-2; D not resolved. V was clipped by 2 bases and J by 4 bases, with 11 bases between them. This CDR3 is built from 14 residues. Germline V CDR1 and CDR2: MDHEN, SYDVKM. The CDR3 sequence is CASSLTEGTYGYTF. CDR3 DNA sequence: TGTGCCAGCAGTTTAACGGAGGGAACCTATGGCTACACCTTC.

This chain connects TRBV7-7 to TRBJ2-3, with 9 bases fitting TRBD2. Trimming took 2 bases from V and 4 from J; bases not matched to a gene: 4. Germline assignment: CDR1 SSHAT and CDR2 FNYEAQ (reference sequence). This CDR3 has 15 amino acids. CDR3 amino acids: CASSLYGGRADTQYF. The CDR3 coding sequence is TGTGCCAGCAGCTTATATGGCGGGAGGGCAGATACGCAGTATTTT. Full variable domain (outside the CDR3, taken from reference TRBV7-7 and TRBJ2-3): GAGVSQSPRYKVTKRGQDVTLRCDPISSHATLYWYQQALGQGPEFLTYFNYEAQPDKSGLPSDRFSAERPEGSISTLTIQRTEQRDSAMYRCASSLYGGRADTQYFGPGTRLTVL.

The chain combines TRBV5-1 with TRBJ2-3; no reliable D call. The germline CDR1 and CDR2 sequences are SGHRS and YFSETQ. This CDR3 has 17 residues. V dropped 4 bases and J dropped 4 bases, with 22 bases sitting between them. The CDR3 here is CASSIERTADWADTQYF. The CDR3 region has the DNA TGCGCCAGCAGCATAGAAAGGACCGCCGACTGGGCAGATACGCAGTATTTT.

The CDR3 spells CASSYRSRQGRNEQFF. The CDR3 DNA is TGTGCCAGCAGCTATCGATCGAGACAGGGGCGGAATGAGCAGTTCTTC. J is TRBJ2-1 and V is TRBV7-2; 8 bases agree with TRBD1. Germline V gene data show CDR1 as SGHTA and CDR2 as FQGNSA. V was pared by 4 bases and J by 7 bases, with 12 bases of the junction left unmatched. The CDR3 totals 16 residues. Drawing the rest from reference TRBV7-2 and TRBJ2-1, the complete variable domain is GAGVSQSPSNKVTEKGKDVELRCDPISGHTALYWYRQSLGQGLEFLIYFQGNSAPDKSGLPSDRFSAERTGGSVSTLTIQRTQQEDSAVYLCASSYRSRQGRNEQFFGPGTRLTVL.

This chain joins TRBV7-8 and TRBJ2-7; tentatively, D is TRBD2 (7 bases). V gave up 5 bases and J gave up 4 bases, with 15 bases separating them. CDR3 length: 14 residues. The germline gives CDR1 SGHVS, CDR2 FQNEAQ. The CDR3 DNA follows: TGTGCCAGCAGCCCGTGGGAGGGGGGTTACGAGCAGTACTTC. Translating gives CASSPWEGGYEQYF.

V gene TRBV7-8 combines with J gene TRBJ2-2; D gene ambiguous. Trimming left V 2 bases short and J 10 bases short, with 5 bases between. CDR1 is SGHVS, CDR2 FQNEAQ, per germline. The CDR3 spans 11 residues. CDR3 protein: CASSLFAELFF. CDR3 DNA: TGTGCCAGCAGCTTATTCGCGGAGCTGTTTTTT. The full variable domain, its missing parts supplied by reference TRBV7-8 and TRBJ2-2, is GAGVSQSPRYKVAKRGQDVALRCDPISGHVSLFWYQQALGQGPEFLTYFQNEAQLDKSGLPSDRFFAERPEGSVSTLKIQRTQQEDSAVYLCASSLFAELFFGEGSRLTVL.

This clone was seen more than once but under ten times. This rearrangement joins TRBV10-3 to TRBJ2-1; TRBD1 might be the D (5 bases). The germline V gene has CDR1 ENHRY and CDR2 SYGVKD. V was trimmed by 3 bases and J by 4 bases, leaving 7 bases between them. The CDR3 sequence is 13 residues long. CDR3 region: CAISEQAYNEQFF. Written as DNA, the CDR3 is TGTGCCATCAGTGAACAGGCGTACAATGAGCAGTTCTTC.